This T cell receptor (beta chain) comes out of a study of regulatory T cells in long-lasting Graves disease. Time point of the sample: persistent/refractory GD, antithyroid drugs over 5 years with positive TRAb. The TCR library was made from RNA that had been extracted from PBMCs in TRIzol. According to the study, TCR beta libraries were built with iRepertoire HTBI primers and CDR3-region Arm-PCR. TCRdb recomputed calls from the multiplex PCR reads with MiXCR, one row per CDR3 protein. Among about 660,000 distinct CDR3 sequences, 25% to 30% were seen once, and the ten largest hold about 42%. The CDR3 runs 15 residues. Trimming removed 5 bases at V and 3 bases at J, with 16 bases between. Germline CDR1 is MNHEY and CDR2 is SMNVEV (reference sequence). This clonotype was observed at least ten times.

The sequence was collected from a female donor with Graves disease. This material consisted of peripheral blood mononuclear cells (PBMCs), taken when the disease was refractory, from a patient treated with antithyroid drugs. The chain links TRBV27 to TRBJ2-5, with D possibly matching TRBD1 (6 bases). The CDR3 DNA follows: TGTGCCAGCAGTATCCAGACAGGCCCTGAAGAGACCCAGTACTTC. This sequence encodes CASSIQTGPEETQYF.